These T cell receptor beta chains were read from a single sample in a study of OX40 agonist ivuxolimab in advanced cancers. Sequencing was performed with immunoSEQ multiplex PCR; in TCRdb, only in-frame clones are kept and a portion is missing. The sample has about 68,000 clones; more than 75% are singletons. Sequenced here: CD4+ or CD8+ T cells sorted from blood, sampled in a trial of the OX40 agonist ivuxolimab. These receptors were taken from an adult with an advanced solid tumor such as melanoma, head and neck, liver or kidney cancer. CDR3s include the opening cysteine and the closing phenylalanine or tryptophan. A D gene is named only where the DNA matches it firmly. Only part of the rows carry a size: once, few, many, or a class if the clone is expanded.

v_call: TRBV7-2
clone_size: -
d_call: TRBD1
j_call: TRBJ1-1
cdr3_nt: TGTGCCAGCAGAAACCAGGGGGACACTGAAGCTTTCTTT
cdr3_aa: CASRNQGDTEAFF

v_call: TRBV19
clone_size: -
d_call: -
j_call: TRBJ2-7
cdr3_nt: TGTGCCAGTAGGAACACAGGGCCTCTCTACGAGCAGTACTTC
cdr3_aa: CASRNTGPLYEQYF

v_call: TRBV2
clone_size: -
d_call: -
j_call: TRBJ1-1
cdr3_nt: TGTGCCAGCAGTGGGGGGCGGGGGAGGAACACTGAAGCTTTCTTT
cdr3_aa: CASSGGRGRNTEAFF

v_call: TRBV5-1
clone_size: -
d_call: -
j_call: TRBJ1-3
cdr3_nt: TGCGCCAGCAGTTCTAGCGGACAGAACTCTGGAAACACCATATATTTT
cdr3_aa: CASSSSGQNSGNTIYF

v_call: TRBV2
clone_size: -
d_call: -
j_call: TRBJ1-5
cdr3_nt: TGTGCCAGCAGGGTGGACCGCCTCAATCAGCCCCAGCATTTT
cdr3_aa: CASRVDRLNQPQHF

v_call: TRBV4-1
clone_size: -
d_call: TRBD1
j_call: TRBJ2-7
cdr3_nt: TGCGCCAGCAGCCAAGAGGGGACAGCTAGTCGGCAGTACTTC
cdr3_aa: CASSQEGTASRQYF

v_call: TRBV4-2
clone_size: -
d_call: TRBD1
j_call: TRBJ1-1
cdr3_nt: TGTGCCAGCAGCCACGCCGGGACAGGGGGCACTGAAGCTTTCTTT
cdr3_aa: CASSHAGTGGTEAFF

v_call: TRBV5-4
clone_size: -
d_call: -
j_call: TRBJ2-3
cdr3_nt: TGTGCCAGCAGCTTGGGGGGCTCGGGCACAGATACGCAGTATTTT
cdr3_aa: CASSLGGSGTDTQYF

v_call: TRBV6-1
clone_size: -
d_call: TRBD1
j_call: TRBJ1-5
cdr3_nt: TGTGCCAGCACCCCTGGGACAGGTGGCAATCAGCCCCAGCATTTT
cdr3_aa: CASTPGTGGNQPQHF

v_call: TRBV2
clone_size: -
d_call: -
j_call: TRBJ1-2
cdr3_nt: TGTGCCAGCAGTGAGTGGGGCTACGGCTACACCTTC
cdr3_aa: CASSEWGYGYTF

v_call: TRBV7-2
clone_size: -
d_call: -
j_call: TRBJ2-3
cdr3_nt: TGTGCCAGCAGCTTAGCGCCAGGGGGGGCCGATACGCAGTATTTT
cdr3_aa: CASSLAPGGADTQYF

v_call: TRBV7-2
clone_size: -
d_call: TRBD1
j_call: TRBJ2-7
cdr3_nt: TGTGCCAGCAGCATCACCGGGACAGGGACCTACGAGCAGTACTTC
cdr3_aa: CASSITGTGTYEQYF

v_call: TRBV28
clone_size: -
d_call: -
j_call: TRBJ1-2
cdr3_nt: TGTGCCAGCAGTTTCCTTGGACAAAACGGCTACACCTTC
cdr3_aa: CASSFLGQNGYTF

v_call: TRBV2
clone_size: -
d_call: -
j_call: TRBJ1-1
cdr3_nt: TGTGCCAGCAGTGTCAGATTGATAATACCGGGGACTGAAGCTTTCTTT
cdr3_aa: CASSVRLIIPGTEAFF

v_call: TRBV5-1
clone_size: -
d_call: -
j_call: TRBJ2-7
cdr3_nt: TGTGCCAGCAGCCTGTGGAGGGGGGAGCAGTACTTC
cdr3_aa: CASSLWRGEQYF

v_call: TRBV19
clone_size: -
d_call: -
j_call: TRBJ1-5
cdr3_nt: TGTGCCAGTAGTATGCGCACAGGGTTTCGCAATCAGCCCCAGCATTTT
cdr3_aa: CASSMRTGFRNQPQHF

v_call: TRBV21-1
clone_size: -
d_call: -
j_call: TRBJ2-3
cdr3_nt: TGTGCCAGCAGCCCGGGACTAGCGGGGGACCCCCAGTATTTT
cdr3_aa: CASSPGLAGDPQYF

v_call: TRBV7-3
clone_size: -
d_call: -
j_call: TRBJ2-2
cdr3_nt: TGTGCCAGCAGCTCGGGGAGTGGGACCGGGGAGCTGTTTTTT
cdr3_aa: CASSSGSGTGELFF

v_call: TRBV10-3
clone_size: few
d_call: TRBD1
j_call: TRBJ1-4
cdr3_nt: TGTGCCACCGGGACAGGGGAAGGTGAAAAACTGTTTTTT
cdr3_aa: CATGTGEGEKLFF

v_call: TRBV5-8
clone_size: -
d_call: -
j_call: TRBJ1-2
cdr3_nt: TGTGCCAGCAGCTTCCGTGTTGGCTACACCTTC
cdr3_aa: CASSFRVGYTF

v_call: TRBV28
clone_size: -
d_call: -
j_call: TRBJ1-2
cdr3_nt: TGTGCCAGCAGTCCCGCCTTGACAGCGAACTATGGCTACACCTTC
cdr3_aa: CASSPALTANYGYTF

v_call: TRBV5-1
clone_size: few
d_call: -
j_call: TRBJ2-4
cdr3_nt: TGCGCCAGCAGCTTGGGTCCAGAGAAAAACATTCAGTACTTC
cdr3_aa: CASSLGPEKNIQYF

v_call: TRBV7-3
clone_size: -
d_call: TRBD2
j_call: TRBJ2-2
cdr3_nt: TGTGCCAGCAGCTTAAGGGCCCGGGCTAGCGGGGGAGAAAGGAACACCGGGGAGCTGTTTTTT
cdr3_aa: CASSLRARASGGERNTGELFF

v_call: TRBV4-1
clone_size: few
d_call: TRBD1
j_call: TRBJ1-5
cdr3_nt: TGCGCCAGCAGCCAAGATGACAGGGGGTATCAGCCCCAGCATTTT
cdr3_aa: CASSQDDRGYQPQHF

v_call: TRBV11-3
clone_size: -
d_call: -
j_call: TRBJ2-1
cdr3_nt: TGTGCCAGCAGCCCGGTAAGGGCGCCTGACAATGAGCAGTTCTTC
cdr3_aa: CASSPVRAPDNEQFF

v_call: TRBV2
clone_size: -
d_call: TRBD1
j_call: TRBJ1-5
cdr3_nt: TGTGCCAGCAGGGGGACAGGACTTCAGCCCCAGCATTTT
cdr3_aa: CASRGTGLQPQHF

v_call: TRBV12-5
clone_size: -
d_call: TRBD1
j_call: TRBJ1-2
cdr3_nt: TGTGCTAGTGGATTGACAGGGGGCTATGGCTACACCTTC
cdr3_aa: CASGLTGGYGYTF

v_call: TRBV6-5
clone_size: -
d_call: -
j_call: TRBJ2-2
cdr3_nt: TGTGCCAGCTGGGGAAGAGAAAACACCGGGGAGCTGTTTTTT
cdr3_aa: CASWGRENTGELFF

v_call: TRBV18
clone_size: -
d_call: -
j_call: TRBJ1-6
cdr3_nt: TGTGCCAGCTCACCACCGTCGGGGGCCAGCTCCTATAATTCACCCCTCCACTTT
cdr3_aa: CASSPPSGASSYNSPLHF

v_call: TRBV29-1
clone_size: -
d_call: TRBD1
j_call: TRBJ1-5
cdr3_nt: TGCAGCGTGGTGACAGGGATCAACCAGCCCCAGCATTTT
cdr3_aa: CSVVTGINQPQHF

v_call: TRBV5-4
clone_size: once
d_call: TRBD2
j_call: TRBJ2-3
cdr3_nt: TGTGCCAGCAGCTTCACGTCGGGGGGGCGCGCAGATACGCAGTATTTT
cdr3_aa: CASSFTSGGRADTQYF

v_call: TRBV29-1
clone_size: few
d_call: TRBD2
j_call: TRBJ2-3
cdr3_nt: TGCAGTACCGAGGCTAGCGGGGGGGTGGCAGATACGCAGTATTTT
cdr3_aa: CSTEASGGVADTQYF

v_call: TRBV18
clone_size: -
d_call: -
j_call: TRBJ2-3
cdr3_nt: TGTGCCAGCTCAGTAGTGACAGATACGCAGTATTTT
cdr3_aa: CASSVVTDTQYF

v_call: TRBV27
clone_size: -
d_call: -
j_call: TRBJ2-1
cdr3_nt: TGTGCCAGCAGTCCGACAGGGTGGGGGAGGGCCAATGAGCAGTTCTTC
cdr3_aa: CASSPTGWGRANEQFF